This is a list of T cell receptor beta chains from one sample in a study of long-term antiretroviral therapy in people with HIV. Produced via immunoSEQ multiplex PCR; TCRdb's table is partial and in-frame only. The sample contains some 28,000 clones, around 83% of which appear only once. The sequencing used unsorted PBMCs, collected 0.8 years after starting antiretroviral therapy. These receptors were collected from a woman aged 25-40 years with HIV. Each CDR3 is given with its conserved first and last residue. The D gene is left open where the match is weak. Clone size appears in some rows only: once, few, many, or a class for an expanded clone.

abundance	j_gene	d_gene	v_gene	CDR3aa	CDR3nt
once	TRBJ1-1	NA	TRBV5-6	CATSSPSGGDNTEAFF	TGTGCCACCTCCTCACCGTCGGGAGGCGATAACACTGAAGCTTTCTTT
NA	TRBJ2-1	NA	TRBV7-6	CASSLAPRGGEQFF	TGTGCCAGCAGCTTAGCCCCTAGGGGGGGTGAGCAGTTCTTC
NA	TRBJ2-1	TRBD2	TRBV5-6	CASSLITSGGAGEQFF	TGTGCCAGCAGCTTGATAACTAGCGGGGGGGCCGGGGAGCAGTTCTTC
NA	TRBJ2-3	NA	TRBV10-3	CAISESTRGTDTQYF	TGTGCCATCAGTGAGTCCACCAGGGGTACAGATACGCAGTATTTT
NA	TRBJ1-1	TRBD1	TRBV7-8	CASSFRTGGSEAFF	TGTGCCAGCAGCTTCCGGACAGGGGGATCTGAAGCTTTCTTT
NA	TRBJ2-2	TRBD1	TRBV18	CASSPRQGQMNTGELFF	TGTGCCAGCTCCCCACGACAGGGCCAGATGAACACCGGGGAGCTGTTTTTT
NA	TRBJ2-1	NA	TRBV7-8	CASGVGGGTYNEQFF	TGTGCCAGCGGCGTTGGTGGGGGTACCTACAATGAGCAGTTCTTC
NA	TRBJ2-7	NA	TRBV5-4	CASSSARPHYEQYF	TGTGCCAGCAGCTCCGCGAGACCACACTACGAGCAGTACTTC
once	TRBJ1-1	NA	TRBV19	CASSIWQGNTEAFF	TGTGCCAGTAGTATTTGGCAGGGGAACACTGAAGCTTTCTTT
NA	TRBJ2-5	NA	TRBV7-7	CASAQETQYF	TGTGCCAGCGCACAAGAGACCCAGTACTTC
NA	TRBJ1-5	TRBD1	TRBV7-2	CASSLQGAYQPQHF	TGTGCCAGCAGCTTACAGGGGGCGTACCAGCCCCAGCATTTT
medium-sized	TRBJ1-1	NA	TRBV7-9	CASRTGTGGNTEAFF	TGTGCCAGCAGAACCGGGACCGGGGGGAACACTGAAGCTTTCTTT
few	TRBJ2-7	NA	TRBV18	CASSPSIGLEQYF	TGTGCCAGCTCACCATCAATAGGGCTCGAGCAGTACTTC
once	TRBJ2-5	NA	TRBV4-1	CASSQEEVRETQYF	TGCGCCAGCAGCCAAGAGGAGGTCAGGGAGACCCAGTACTTC
NA	TRBJ1-2	NA	TRBV7-2	CASSLTGWAYGYTF	TGTGCCAGCAGCTTAACAGGGTGGGCCTATGGCTACACCTTC
NA	TRBJ1-1	NA	TRBV7-3	CASSPGHLNTEAFF	TGTGCCAGCAGCCCAGGACATTTGAACACTGAAGCTTTCTTT
NA	TRBJ1-2	NA	TRBV27	CASSRGPASSYGYTF	TGTGCCAGCAGCCGCGGACCGGCTTCTAGCTATGGCTACACCTTC
NA	TRBJ2-2	NA	TRBV5-6	CASSLGQIAHGELFF	TGTGCCAGCAGCTTAGGACAAATTGCTCACGGGGAGCTGTTTTTT
NA	TRBJ2-1	NA	TRBV5-1	CASSFDGNEQFF	TGCGCCAGCAGCTTTGACGGTAATGAGCAGTTCTTC
NA	TRBJ1-5	TRBD1	TRBV19	CASSPWTGGGQPQHF	TGTGCCAGTAGTCCCTGGACAGGGGGGGGTCAGCCCCAGCATTTT
NA	TRBJ1-3	NA	TRBV6-6	CASRTGNTIYF	TGTGCCTCAAGGACTGGAAACACCATATATTTT
NA	TRBJ1-1	NA	TRBV7-8	CASSYPQVNTEAFF	TGTGCCAGCAGCTACCCCCAGGTAAACACTGAAGCTTTCTTT
NA	TRBJ2-5	NA	TRBV5-1	CASSLVIATETQYF	TGCGCCAGCAGCTTGGTTATAGCTACAGAGACCCAGTACTTC
NA	TRBJ2-1	NA	TRBV7-2	CASSVYNEQFF	TGTGCCAGCAGCGTTTACAATGAGCAGTTCTTC
NA	TRBJ1-4	NA	TRBV5-5	CASSRRQAESNEKLFF	TGTGCCAGCAGCCGTAGACAGGCTGAGTCTAATGAAAAACTGTTTTTT
NA	TRBJ2-2	TRBD2	TRBV19	CASSPWTSGGASGELFF	TGTGCCAGTAGTCCATGGACTAGCGGGGGGGCATCCGGGGAGCTGTTTTTT
NA	TRBJ1-6	NA	TRBV5-1	CASSLDNSPLHF	TGCGCCAGCAGCTTGGACAATTCACCCCTCCACTTT
NA	TRBJ1-2	NA	TRBV11-2	CASSLVRTANNYGYTF	TGTGCCAGCAGCTTAGTGCGGACAGCGAACAACTATGGCTACACCTTC
NA	TRBJ1-5	NA	TRBV18	CASSVQTVNQPQHF	TGTGCCAGCTCAGTTCAGACGGTGAATCAGCCCCAGCATTTT
NA	TRBJ1-6	NA	TRBV2	CASRPATGFRINSPLHF	TGTGCCAGCAGGCCCGCCACAGGGTTTAGAATCAATTCACCCCTCCACTTT
NA	TRBJ1-3	NA	TRBV30	CAWLDGNTIYF	TGTGCCTGGTTGGACGGAAACACCATATATTTT
NA	TRBJ1-4	NA	TRBV19	CASLQIINEKLFF	TGTGCCAGTCTACAGATAATCAATGAAAAACTGTTTTTT
NA	TRBJ2-2	NA	TRBV10-2	CASSGRGSGELFF	TGCGCCAGCAGTGGCCGCGGGTCCGGGGAGCTGTTTTTT
NA	TRBJ2-5	TRBD2	TRBV7-7	CASSSGTSGSQETQYF	TGTGCCAGCAGCTCGGGGACTAGCGGGAGCCAAGAGACCCAGTACTTC
NA	TRBJ1-5	NA	TRBV6-1	CASWGQGKNQPQHF	TGTGCCAGCTGGGGGCAGGGAAAGAATCAGCCCCAGCATTTT
NA	TRBJ1-2	NA	TRBV5-1	CASSLEGKLNGYTF	TGCGCCAGCAGCTTAGAAGGGAAGCTAAATGGCTACACCTTC